This T cell receptor beta chain appears in the sequencing data of a study of human T cells and chemical hapten exposure. This sample's time point: pre-sensitization, week 0. Regarding treatment: therapeutic diphenylcyclopropenone sensitization with weekly scalp DPC. TCRdb ran MiXCR on the RACE reads and lists one entry per CDR3 protein. The sample lists fewer than 140,000 distinct CDR3 sequences, around 10% occurring once. Trimming pared 2 bases from V and 1 base from J, leaving 3 bases between. The germline V gene encodes CDR1 MDHEN and CDR2 SYDVKM. The CDR3 has 14 amino acids. Material: whole blood, obtained in connection with sensitization to the hapten diphenylcyclopropenone (DPC). The receptor was isolated from a woman between 45 and 65 years old with alopecia areata. Some clones in this sample may be carry-over from other donors' samples. J is TRBJ2-6 and V is TRBV28; D gene uncertain. CDR3 coding DNA: TGTGCCAGCAGTTTAGAATCTGGGGCCAACGTCCTGACTTTC. Amino acids: CASSLESGANVLTF.